This T cell receptor beta chain was recovered during a study of T cell responses to AZD1222 COVID-19 vaccine (dated by TCRdb to the early 2020s). For context, the study as a whole: AZD1222 recipients given second doses at about 4 weeks or at about 12 weeks were pooled, since spike-specific TCR depth and breadth were not found to differ between the two schedules. Trial participants were enrolled by age into 18-55, 56-69 and 70-plus year subgroups, with approximately 150, 30 and 60 TCR-sequenced participants respectively. A total of just over 230 trial participants underwent TCR sequencing, of whom roughly 210 had received two doses of AZD1222 and 26 had received two doses of the MenACWY control vaccine.

The CDR3 regions of human TCRbeta chains were analyzed by immunosequencing. Concerning the study's data processing: Repertoire TCRs were matched against a reference library of SARS-CoV-2-specific TCRs generated with the MIRA antigen-specificity platform. Breadth meant the fraction of unique TCRs that were SARS-CoV-2-associated, whereas depth meant the fraction of total T cells that were SARS-CoV-2-associated. Using the MIRA data, each spike-specific TCR was assigned both to the spike region to which the TCR was reactive and to a CD4 or CD8 class. Log10-transformed breadth and depth values were compared by one-way ANOVA with Sidak's multiple comparisons tests. The source is immuneACCESS, and TCRdb retained only in-frame sequences with V and J called. Part of the clones is not carried over; for the studies checked, unresolved V genes explain less than half of this, and the remainder is unexplained. The DNA gave D and trimming, while V, J and clone size come from that table. Across this sample there are about 140,000 clones, with about 87% seen only once. The ten largest clones represent roughly 6% of the sample.

Points the paper makes about the study in general: Epitopes outside the regions mutated in the B.1.351 and B.1.1.7 variants were reportedly recognized by nearly half of the unique spike-specific TCRs. Conclusions about previously exposed vaccinees are limited because only six or seven AZD1222 recipients were SARS-CoV-2 seropositive at baseline. After two AZD1222 doses, spike-specific TCR breadth and depth were significantly higher than at day 0 and than in MenACWY recipients. Participants were mostly white British, with more females than males. The authors suggested clonal diversity may have been underestimated. Because no day 14 peak-response samples were available, the repertoires could be characterized only after the peak T cell response. The 56-69-year group was small, and its depth increase did not reach significance, likely because of low power. The vaccine-associated CD4 TCRs covered the entire spike protein, and the dominant responses fell in regions 160-218 and 743-854.

The time point label, read with the paper, signifies: baseline before first vaccination. The vaccinee samples were drawn from two UK trials, COV001 and COV002, one of which was a single-blind randomized controlled phase 2/3 trial testing AZD1222 (ChAdOx1 nCoV-19) in healthy adults. Trial participant PBMC samples were collected at day 0 and day 28 after the second dose for TCRbeta chain sequencing. On this clone: The target of this receptor is not known. Base quality data are lacking; no much larger clone is found one base away.

The source material was peripheral blood, sampled on day 0 of AZD1222 vaccination. This clonotype was sampled from an adult in good health.

The bases are TGCGCCAGCAGCTTGTATGTATCGGGGACAGCCCATGGCTACACCTTC. It translates as CASSLYVSGTAHGYTF. The sequence is built from TRBV5-1 and TRBJ1-2; 7 junctional bases match TRBD1. Germline trimming: 1 base from V, 6 bases from J; junction bases outside gene matches: 12. The CDR3 goes from the cysteine to the phenylalanine over 16 residues. Just CDR3 DNA is preserved here, 48 bases in frame from base 1. Looking up the germline V gene yields CDR1 SGHRS and CDR2 YFSETQ.